A selection of T cell receptor beta chains follows, all from one sample in a study of shared clonotypes between healthy human individuals. Generated by immunoSEQ multiplex PCR, the TCRdb table keeps only in-frame clones and is missing some. The repertoire holds 2 million to 3 million clones, approximately 90% seen once, with about 0.13% in the top ten. Sequenced: naive CD4+ T cells sorted from blood. Receptor source: a man younger than 35 in good health. The CDR3 runs from the conserved cysteine through the conserved F or W.

CDR3,V,J
CAWRMTGALNQPQHF,TRBV30,TRBJ1-5
CASSRASGDSGANVLTF,TRBV18,TRBJ2-6
CASSEPGTGGLTSGNTIYF,TRBV7-9,TRBJ1-3
CACPGRLNTGELFF,TRBV30,TRBJ2-2
CASSDTAGQWQPQHF,TRBV6-1,TRBJ1-5
CASSLGLGGNTIYF,TRBV5-6,TRBJ1-3
CASSVRAGGQADTQYF,TRBV9,TRBJ2-3
CASSLAGQGPPQYF,TRBV5-1,TRBJ2-7
CASRSMGGTEAFF,TRBV19,TRBJ1-1
CASSLATQNTGELFF,TRBV7-9,TRBJ2-2
CASRQGYNQPQHF,TRBV6-1,TRBJ1-5
CASSPDRVNTGELFF,TRBV10-2,TRBJ2-2
CASSPRDSSPLHF,TRBV11-2,TRBJ1-6
CASSMGWVGLVNQPQHF,TRBV19,TRBJ1-5
CASSLVNRGETQYF,TRBV5-6,TRBJ2-5
CASSPNNPDTQYF,TRBV7-9,TRBJ2-3
CASSVGTGGTDTQYF,TRBV9,TRBJ2-3
CASRDRNQPQHF,TRBV27,TRBJ1-5
CASSLRTAEETQYF,TRBV5-1,TRBJ2-5
CASSLDRGSSYEQYF,TRBV5-4,TRBJ2-7
CASTPTGANVLTF,TRBV19,TRBJ2-6
CATSREVKSPLHF,TRBV15,TRBJ1-6
CASSPSGGENIQYF,TRBV18,TRBJ2-4
CASSYGLGRTEAFF,TRBV6-5,TRBJ1-1
CASSWGLAGVNEQFF,TRBV6-5,TRBJ2-1
CASSPGQGPTDTQYF,TRBV18,TRBJ2-3
CASSEVLGDTEAFF,TRBV6-1,TRBJ1-1
CASSLSRRPGEKLFF,TRBV5-6,TRBJ1-4
CASIKGGSGELFF,TRBV28,TRBJ2-2
CATSSGRLLYNEQFF,TRBV19,TRBJ2-1
CASSLAGTGTQETQYF,TRBV5-6,TRBJ2-5
CASSASALANYGYTF,TRBV9,TRBJ1-2
CASSPAGTEAFF,TRBV18,TRBJ1-1
CASAPRYYEQYF,TRBV28,TRBJ2-7
CASSRVAAGALGDTQYF,TRBV4-1,TRBJ2-3
CASNPGQGMNEQFF,TRBV19,TRBJ2-1
CSVGIGQGYEQYF,TRBV29-1,TRBJ2-7
CSVVEGSGIAFF,TRBV29-1,TRBJ1-1
CASSLTGTSRGETQYF,TRBV7-3,TRBJ2-5
CASSLVLTTNSPLHF,TRBV28,TRBJ1-6
CASSQELWASTDTQYF,TRBV14,TRBJ2-3
CASSEGPGGVTDTQYF,TRBV7-2,TRBJ2-3
CASSEDSGNQPQHF,TRBV2,TRBJ1-5
CASSSRDRSNQPQHF,TRBV28,TRBJ1-5
CASSLGLARETQYF,TRBV7-2,TRBJ2-5
CAIGLAGGPYNEQFF,TRBV10-3,TRBJ2-1
CASSPQGAPQPQHF,TRBV28,TRBJ1-5
CASSLRYQETQYF,TRBV18,TRBJ2-5
CASSLDYEQYF,TRBV7-8,TRBJ2-7
CSASGSIEAFF,TRBV20-1,TRBJ1-1
CASSLEGKGYGYTF,TRBV28,TRBJ1-2